Presented here are 6 T cell receptor beta chains from one specimen sequenced in a study of control samples from healthy donors and cancer patients. Assay: immunoSEQ multiplex PCR; the TCRdb copy retains only in-frame clones and omits some. This table holds roughly 150,000 clones, around 88% found once. Sequencing input: blood. These receptors were collected from a man younger than 35 in good health.

The V and J genes are TRBV5-1 and TRBJ2-1; 8 bases fit TRBD2. Germline loops: CDR1 SGHRS, CDR2 YFSETQ. V shed 4 bases, J shed 9 bases, and the junction held 12 bases outside the gene matches. CDR3 length: 15 residues. CDR3 residues: CASSAGTSLFGEQFF. DNA for the CDR3: TGCGCCAGCAGCGCCGGGACTAGTCTTTTTGGTGAGCAGTTCTTC.

The CDR3 DNA sequence: TGTGCCAGCAGTGTCGACAGGGTGGCGAATTCACCCCTCCACTTT. This gives the protein CASSVDRVANSPLHF. The chain combines TRBV3-1 (or the pseudogene TRBV3-2) with TRBJ1-6; 7 bases map to TRBD1. Germline CDR1 is LGHDT and CDR2 is YNNKEL (reference sequence). This CDR3 contains 15 residues. J gave up 7 bases and V 6 bases, and 9 bases lay outside the gene matches.

The chain has TRBV12-5 and TRBJ1-2; possible D gene TRBD1, 5 bases. This CDR3 is built from 19 residues. Germline V gives CDR1 LGHNT, CDR2 FRNRAP. Trimming removed 1 base from V and 7 bases from J, with 28 bases in between. In DNA form, the CDR3 reads TGTGCTAGTGGTTTGGACATAGCGATAGACAGCCGCTTCGGTGGTGGCTACACCTTC. Translated, it gives CASGLDIAIDSRFGGGYTF.

The chain employs TRBV2 and TRBJ1-1, with 8 positions matching TRBD1. The CDR3 is 13 amino acids. Germline CDR1 and CDR2: SNHLY and FYNNEI. J lost 5 bases, V lost 10 bases, and 9 bases had no gene match. CDR3 DNA: TGTGCCACTTCGACAGGGGCGGGAACTGAAGCTTTCTTT. It codes for CATSTGAGTEAFF.

The chain employs TRBV5-1 and TRBJ2-7; 10 bases align to TRBD2. The V gene end was trimmed by 0 bases and the J gene end by 3 bases; junction bases not matched to a gene: 3. CDR3 length: 15 amino acids. Germline loops: CDR1 SGHRS, CDR2 YFSETQ. Here the CDR3 reads CASSLDLAGVYEQYF. DNA of the CDR3: TGCGCCAGCAGCTTGGACCTAGCGGGGGTCTACGAGCAGTACTTC.

This clone was seen just once. This chain joins TRBV24-1 and TRBJ1-1; maybe TRBD1 (5 bases). V lost 3 bases, J lost 1 base, and 5 bases lay in between. Germline values: CDR1 KGHDR, CDR2 SFDVKD. This CDR3 has 13 residues. CDR3 sequence: CATSDGQNTEAFF. The CDR3 region has the DNA TGTGCCACCAGTGATGGACAGAACACTGAAGCTTTCTTT.